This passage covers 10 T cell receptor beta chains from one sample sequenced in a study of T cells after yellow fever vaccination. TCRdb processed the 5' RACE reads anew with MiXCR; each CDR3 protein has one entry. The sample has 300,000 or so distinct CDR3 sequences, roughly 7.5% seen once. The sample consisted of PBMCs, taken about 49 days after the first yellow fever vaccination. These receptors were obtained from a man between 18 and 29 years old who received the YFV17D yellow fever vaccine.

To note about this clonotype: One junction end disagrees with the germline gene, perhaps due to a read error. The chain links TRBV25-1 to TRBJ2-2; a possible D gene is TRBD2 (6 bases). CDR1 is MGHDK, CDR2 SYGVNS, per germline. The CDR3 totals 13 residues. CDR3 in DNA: TGTGCCAGCAGTGAATCCGCGGTCGGGGGGCTGTTTTTT. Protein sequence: CASSESAVGGLFF.

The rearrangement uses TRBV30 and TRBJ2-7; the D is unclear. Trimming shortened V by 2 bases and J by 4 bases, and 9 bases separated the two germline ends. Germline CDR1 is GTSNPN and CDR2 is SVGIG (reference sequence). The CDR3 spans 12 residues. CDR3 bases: TGTGCCTGGAGTTCCAACGGATACGAGCAGTACTTC. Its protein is CAWSSNGYEQYF. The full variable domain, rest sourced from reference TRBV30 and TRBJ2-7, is SQTIHQWPATLVQPVGSPLSLECTVEGTSNPNLYWYRQAAGRGLQLLFYSVGIGQISSEVPQNLSASRPQDRQFILSSKKLLLSDSGFYLCAWSSNGYEQYFGPGTRLTVT.

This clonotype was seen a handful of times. CDR3 coding DNA: TGTGCCAGCCGAGGACAGGGACTAACCTATGGCTACACCTTC. Its translation is CASRGQGLTYGYTF. The chain has TRBV27 and TRBJ1-2; 8 bases match TRBD1. Germline V gives CDR1 MNHEY, CDR2 SMNVEV (reference sequence). The length of the CDR3 is 14 residues. V lost 8 bases, J lost 4 bases, and 9 bases stayed unmatched.

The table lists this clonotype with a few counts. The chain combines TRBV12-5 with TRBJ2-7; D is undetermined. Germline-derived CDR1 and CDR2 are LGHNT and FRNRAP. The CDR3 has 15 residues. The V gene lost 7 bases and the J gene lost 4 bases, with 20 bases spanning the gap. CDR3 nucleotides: TGTGCTAGTGCTTCCTCGACGGCGAGATATTACGAGCAGTACTTC. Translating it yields CASASSTARYYEQYF.

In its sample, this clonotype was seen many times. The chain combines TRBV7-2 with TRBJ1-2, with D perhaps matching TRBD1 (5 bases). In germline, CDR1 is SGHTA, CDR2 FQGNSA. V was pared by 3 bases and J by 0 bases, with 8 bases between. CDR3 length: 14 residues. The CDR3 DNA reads TGTGCCAGCAGCTTGGCAGGGACTAACTATGGCTACACCTTC. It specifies CASSLAGTNYGYTF.

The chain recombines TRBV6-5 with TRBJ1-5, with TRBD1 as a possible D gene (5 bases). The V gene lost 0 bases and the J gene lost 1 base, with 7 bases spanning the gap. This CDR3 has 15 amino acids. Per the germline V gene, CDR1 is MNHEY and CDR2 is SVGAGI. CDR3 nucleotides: TGTGCCAGCAGTTACTCGGCAGGGAGCAATCAGCCCCAGCATTTT. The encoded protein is CASSYSAGSNQPQHF.

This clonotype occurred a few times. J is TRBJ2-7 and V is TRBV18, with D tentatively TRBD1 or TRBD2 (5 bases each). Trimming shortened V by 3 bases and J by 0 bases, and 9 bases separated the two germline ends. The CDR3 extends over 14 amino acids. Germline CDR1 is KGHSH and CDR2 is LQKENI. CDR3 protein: CASSPGPDSYEQYF. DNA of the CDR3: TGTGCCAGCTCACCGGGACCTGACTCCTACGAGCAGTACTTC. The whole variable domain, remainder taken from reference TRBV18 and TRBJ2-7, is NAGVMQNPRHLVRRRGQEARLRCSPMKGHSHVYWYRQLPEEGLKFMVYLQKENIIDESGMPKERFSAEFPKEGPSILRIQQVVRGDSAAYFCASSPGPDSYEQYFGPGTRLTVT.

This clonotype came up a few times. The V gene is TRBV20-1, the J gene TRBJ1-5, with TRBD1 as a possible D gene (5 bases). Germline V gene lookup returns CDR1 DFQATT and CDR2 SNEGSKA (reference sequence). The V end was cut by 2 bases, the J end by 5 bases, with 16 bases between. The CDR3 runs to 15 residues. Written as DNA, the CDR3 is TGCAGTGCTAGACTCCGGGGGGGGGTGTATCAGCCCCAGCATTTT. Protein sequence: CSARLRGGVYQPQHF.

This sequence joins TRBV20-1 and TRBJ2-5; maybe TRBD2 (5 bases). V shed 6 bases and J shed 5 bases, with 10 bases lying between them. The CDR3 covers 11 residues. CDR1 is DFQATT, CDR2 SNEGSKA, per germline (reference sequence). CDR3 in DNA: TGCAGTGCCTGGACTCGGGAGACCCAGTACTTC. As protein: CSAWTRETQYF.

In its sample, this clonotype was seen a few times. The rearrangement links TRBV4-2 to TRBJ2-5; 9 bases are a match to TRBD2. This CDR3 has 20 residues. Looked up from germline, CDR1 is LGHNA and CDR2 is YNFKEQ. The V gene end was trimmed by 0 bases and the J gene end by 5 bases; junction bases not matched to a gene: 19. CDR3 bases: TGTGCCAGCAGCCAAGATCTGCGTAGAACCCAGCGGGGGGACCGGGAGACCCAGTACTTC. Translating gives CASSQDLRRTQRGDRETQYF.